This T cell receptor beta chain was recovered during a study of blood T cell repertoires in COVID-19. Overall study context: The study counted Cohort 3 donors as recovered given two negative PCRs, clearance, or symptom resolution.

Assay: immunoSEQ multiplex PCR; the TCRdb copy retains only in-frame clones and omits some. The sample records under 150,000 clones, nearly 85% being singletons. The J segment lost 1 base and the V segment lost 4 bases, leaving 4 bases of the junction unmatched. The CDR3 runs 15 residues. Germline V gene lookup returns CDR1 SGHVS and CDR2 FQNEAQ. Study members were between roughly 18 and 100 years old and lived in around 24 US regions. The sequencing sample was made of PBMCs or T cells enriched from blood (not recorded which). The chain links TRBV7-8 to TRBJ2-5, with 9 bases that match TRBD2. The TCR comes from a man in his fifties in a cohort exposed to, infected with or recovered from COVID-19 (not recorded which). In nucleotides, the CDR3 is TGTGCCAGCAGCTCGACTAGCGGTTTCCAAGAGACCCAGTACTTC. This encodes CASSSTSGFQETQYF.